This TCR beta chain was observed in a study of T cells in localized non-small cell lung cancer. Regarding the study as a whole: Uninvolved adjacent lung had more T cell clonality than any other tissue, topping tumor. Turning up in adjacent lung were a median approximately 60 of the top 100 tumor clones. Because only a single region of the tumor was sequenced, heterogeneity remains possible.

The protocol was immunoSEQ multiplex PCR, while the TCRdb copy is restricted to in-frame clones and leaves out a portion. The profile shows about 24,000 clones, approximately 88% of them singletons. CDR1 is MDHEN, CDR2 SYDVKM, per germline. The CDR3 contains 16 residues. Losses at the gene ends were 4 bases for V and 2 bases for J; bases not matched to a gene: 8. Turning to this clone: The antigen remains undetermined.

The origin of this receptor is a man aged 35 to 70 with stage I squamous cell lung carcinoma. The input for sequencing was peripheral blood, taken before any cancer treatment. This chain connects TRBV28 to TRBJ2-5; 9 nucleotides match TRBD2. The CDR3, as DNA: TGTGCCAGCAGTTGGAGGGTGCTAGCGGGGCAAGAGACCCAGTACTTC. Translation gives CASSWRVLAGQETQYF.